The rows below give T cell receptor beta chains drawn from one sample of a study of technical replicates of blood from a handful of donors. Assay: immunoSEQ multiplex PCR; the TCRdb copy retains only in-frame clones and omits some. The sample includes approximately 13,000 clones, 80% to 90% seen only once; the top ten take roughly 11%. The sample comprised PBMCs. The receptor set was obtained from a human donor in good health. Each CDR3 is given with its conserved first and last residue. Each record gives: J gene, V gene, D gene, CDR3 protein. The D gene is left open where the match is weak.

>TRBJ2-7|TRBV7-2|.
CASSLFQGNYEQYF
>TRBJ2-7|TRBV28|.
CASSRDISYEQYF
>TRBJ2-7|TRBV28|TRBD1
CASSSPQGESYEQYF
>TRBJ2-3|TRBV7-8|TRBD2
CASSLGASGGLTDTQYF
>TRBJ2-3|TRBV6-5|TRBD1
CASRRTGTDTDTQYF
>TRBJ1-2|TRBV18|TRBD1
CASSPPGGFGYGYTF
>TRBJ1-1|TRBV5-8|.
CASSFTTGGNTEAFF
>TRBJ1-2|TRBV5-1|.
CASSLSGEAWRGYTF
>TRBJ1-2|TRBV27|.
CASSYDRLAFNYGYTF
>TRBJ2-2|TRBV7-3|TRBD2
CASSSAFGGGSLGELFF
>TRBJ2-7|TRBV7-6|TRBD2
CASSLGVGLAVPYEQYF
>TRBJ2-1|TRBV27|.
CASSLSGHEQFF
>TRBJ2-1|TRBV11-1|TRBD2
CASSPRLAGVPNEQFF
>TRBJ2-7|TRBV6-5|.
CASRPRGMDHEQYF
>TRBJ2-3|TRBV4-1|TRBD2
CASSQEGGLAGEADTQYF
>TRBJ2-2|TRBV15|.
CATSRERGDLTGELFF
>TRBJ1-2|TRBV30|TRBD1
CAWSNTGDYGYTF
>TRBJ2-3|TRBV6-1|TRBD1
CASSDWTGGTDTQYF
>TRBJ2-7|TRBV5-1|TRBD2
CASSLVAGAMYEQYF
>TRBJ2-1|TRBV28|TRBD2
CASSLSLGAGGVNEQFF
>TRBJ1-2|TRBV2|.
CASPRGADRNYGYTF
>TRBJ2-4|TRBV2|TRBD2
CASSPGLAEGPSVRAKNIQYF
>TRBJ2-5|TRBV6-1|.
CASSEGTAPQETQYF
>TRBJ2-7|TRBV9|.
CASSVAGIADEQYF
>TRBJ2-7|TRBV11-2|.
CASSLSLGGEQYF
>TRBJ2-6|TRBV5-1|.
CASSLVLTGANVLTF
>TRBJ1-1|TRBV5-1|.
CASNGEANTEAFF
>TRBJ2-1|TRBV9|TRBD2
CASSPGGGLTYNEQFF
>TRBJ2-7|TRBV6-4|TRBD2
CASSDGTSGSEQYF
>TRBJ2-1|TRBV4-1|.
CASSQVDLFTYNEQFF
>TRBJ2-3|TRBV29-1|TRBD2
CSVAGLAGGDTQYF
>TRBJ2-5|TRBV14|TRBD2
CASSLTSGRNRETQYF
>TRBJ2-1|TRBV19|.
CASSMDGSGNEQFF
>TRBJ2-3|TRBV29-1|.
CSVEDQGRPTDTQYF
>TRBJ1-1|TRBV30|.
CAWSVPGSWGGEAFF
>TRBJ1-2|TRBV30|.
CAWPAGGADILGYTF
>TRBJ1-1|TRBV15|.
CATSRDSVLERSDTEAFF
>TRBJ1-1|TRBV19|TRBD1
CATRTGGLENTEAFF
>TRBJ1-4|TRBV27|TRBD1
CASSLQGPGTGIIAKLFF
>TRBJ1-1|TRBV30|TRBD1
CACKGQGTAVGTEAFF
>TRBJ2-7|TRBV7-8|TRBD2
CASSSGTSGRWYEQYF
>TRBJ2-2|TRBV10-2|.
CASSDTGAGELFF
>TRBJ1-2|TRBV14|.
CASSQDRRLQNYGYTF
>TRBJ1-5|TRBV6-6|TRBD1
CASSTGQGNQPQHF
>TRBJ2-5|TRBV9|.
CASSVGVGGRSGETQYF
>TRBJ1-1|TRBV7-8|TRBD1
CASSPRRKGAMNTEAFF
>TRBJ2-3|TRBV5-1|.
CASSLGSGLSTDTQYF
>TRBJ2-2|TRBV5-1|TRBD2
CASSLAAGGFTGELFF